The next 24 T cell receptor beta chains were all read from a single sample in a study of cytomegalovirus exposure and HLA in healthy donors. With 60 Vbeta and 13 Jbeta primers, the PCR was carried out. Sequenced by immunoSEQ multiplex PCR; TCRdb stores in-frame clones only, minus some. The table lists 100,000 to 150,000 clones, 55% to 75% of them singletons. Sequencing was carried out using PBMCs. The receptors shown here come from a man aged 25 to 40 in good health and CMV-seronegative.

The chain is built from TRBV4-1 and TRBJ1-2; 9 bases are a match to TRBD1. With 3 bases clipped from V and 5 bases from J, the junction kept 4 bases outside the gene matches. This CDR3 comprises 14 residues. Germline CDR1 reads MGHRA; CDR2 reads YSYEKL. The DNA for the CDR3 is TGCGCCAGCAGCCACCGGACAGGGGCTTATGGCTACACCTTC. Translated, it gives CASSHRTGAYGYTF.

This clone was detected a few times. The rearrangement uses TRBV10-3 and TRBJ1-2; no firm D call. Deletions cut 6 bases from V and 5 bases from J, with 7 bases between. The germline gives CDR1 ENHRY, CDR2 SYGVKD. The CDR3 has 11 residues. The CDR3 spells CAIRRDYGYTF. The CDR3 region has the DNA TGTGCCATCAGGAGAGATTATGGCTACACCTTC.

This CDR3 is CSVQGTQSGGDEQYF. For the CDR3, the DNA is TGCAGCGTTCAGGGCACGCAGTCGGGGGGCGACGAGCAGTACTTC. The chain joins TRBV29-1 to TRBJ2-7, with D perhaps matching TRBD2 (7 bases). This CDR3 region has 15 residues. CDR1 and CDR2 (germline): SQVTM, ANQGSEA. Trimming cost V 5 bases and J 5 bases, with 22 bases left between them.

The chain employs TRBV4-2 and TRBJ2-5; D not resolved. The CDR3 sequence is 17 residues long. Trimming stripped 1 base from V and 0 bases from J, with 15 bases between. Looked up from germline, CDR1 is LGHNA and CDR2 is YNFKEQ. The CDR3 here is CASSQGIESLYQETQYF. The CDR3, as DNA: TGTGCCAGCAGCCAAGGAATAGAATCCCTGTACCAAGAGACCCAGTACTTC.

The table lists this clone with a count of one. CDR3 coding DNA: TGTGCTAGTGGTAATGACAGGTTTAATGGCTACACCTTC. Its protein product is CASGNDRFNGYTF. The genes are TRBV12-5 and TRBJ1-2; possible D gene TRBD1, 6 bases. Trimming stripped 5 bases from V and 6 bases from J, with 13 bases between. Germline CDR1 LGHNT, CDR2 FRNRAP. The CDR3 runs to 13 residues.

The V and J genes are TRBV28 and TRBJ1-2; unclear D gene. V gave up 4 bases and J gave up 4 bases, with 13 bases separating them. Germline lookup yields CDR1 MDHEN and CDR2 SYDVKM. The CDR3 has 14 residues. This chain's CDR3 is CASSSDGLPYGYTF. CDR3 DNA sequence: TGTGCCAGCAGTTCGGACGGACTCCCCTATGGCTACACCTTC.

J is TRBJ2-5 and V is TRBV9; 12 bases align to TRBD2. Germline V gene data show CDR1 as SGDLS and CDR2 as YYNGEE. This CDR3 has 18 amino acids. J was trimmed by 5 bases and V by 0 bases; bases with no gene match: 11. Here the CDR3 reads CASSVGASGGANYETQYF. CDR3 nucleotides: TGTGCCAGCAGCGTAGGCGCTAGCGGGGGGGCTAACTATGAGACCCAGTACTTC.

The V and J genes are TRBV4-2 and TRBJ2-3; 12 nucleotides line up with TRBD2. The germline V gene encodes CDR1 LGHNA and CDR2 YNFKEQ. This CDR3 spans 17 amino acids. Trimming at V came to 4 bases and at J to 5 bases, leaving 10 bases not matched to a gene. CDR3 in DNA: TGTGCCAGCAGCCCGACTAGCGGGGGCCATCATAGAGATACGCAGTATTTT. It encodes CASSPTSGGHHRDTQYF.

This clone has more than one count but fewer than ten. The rearrangement links TRBV6-5 to TRBJ2-1, with 7 bases fitting TRBD2. V trimming: 0 bases; J trimming: 10 bases; junction bases outside the gene matches: 3. The germline CDR1 and CDR2 sequences are MNHEY and SVGAGI. The CDR3 length is 13 residues. CDR3 region: CASSYSGGREQFF. CDR3 DNA sequence: TGTGCCAGCAGTTACTCCGGCGGGAGAGAGCAGTTCTTC.

The chain joins TRBV6-4 to TRBJ1-6, with TRBD1 as a possible D gene (5 bases). Trimming took off 0 bases at V and 5 bases at J, with 8 bases between the two ends. This CDR3 is 15 amino acids long. Germline V gives CDR1 MRHNA, CDR2 SNTAGT. DNA of the CDR3: TGTGCCAGCAGTGACTCGGGGGGAAATAATTCACCCCTCCACTTT. This gives the protein CASSDSGGNNSPLHF.

V and J are TRBV7-3 and TRBJ2-2; D perhaps matches TRBD1 (5 bases). V lost 0 bases, J lost 6 bases, and 5 bases lay in between. Germline CDR1 SGHTA, CDR2 FQGTGA. The CDR3 sequence is 13 residues long. As DNA, the CDR3 is TGTGCCAGCAGCTTAACGACAGCCGGGGAGCTGTTTTTT. Translating it yields CASSLTTAGELFF.

V usage is TRBV14 and J usage is TRBJ1-1; D perhaps matches TRBD1 (5 bases). The CDR3 has 13 residues. The V gene's germline CDR1 is SGHDN and CDR2 FVKESK. V was shortened by 1 base and J by 4 bases, with 7 bases between the two germline ends. The CDR3 region is CASSQAQGTEAFF. The DNA for the CDR3 is TGTGCCAGCAGCCAAGCCCAGGGCACTGAAGCTTTCTTT.

The CDR3 reads CASTQGRGFYGYTF. DNA for the CDR3: TGCGCCAGCACCCAGGGGAGAGGGTTCTATGGCTACACCTTC. The chain couples TRBV4-1 to TRBJ1-2; TRBD1 might be the D (6 bases). CDR3 length equals 14 residues. Germline V gene data show CDR1 as MGHRA and CDR2 as YSYEKL. V shed 7 bases and J shed 4 bases, with 16 bases lying between them.

The chain couples TRBV5-4 to TRBJ2-3; D is possibly TRBD2 (6 bases). CDR1 is SGHNT, CDR2 YYREEE, per germline (reference sequence). V was cut by 0 bases and J by 4 bases, with 9 bases left in between. The CDR3 consists of 14 residues. CDR3 bases: TGTGCCAGCAGCTTGGACACGGGGGCAGATACGCAGTATTTT. Protein sequence: CASSLDTGADTQYF.

V is TRBV11-2 and J is TRBJ2-1; the D is unclear. Germline V lookup: CDR1 SGHAT, CDR2 FQNNGV. V was pared by 1 base and J by 0 bases, with 4 bases between. This CDR3 contains 14 residues. The CDR3 DNA follows: TGTGCCAGCAGCTTAGGTAGCTCCTACAATGAGCAGTTCTTC. It yields the protein CASSLGSSYNEQFF.

V gene TRBV5-1 combines with J gene TRBJ2-7, with TRBD2 matching 10 bases. J lost 2 bases, V lost 4 bases, and 3 bases had no gene match. CDR3 size: 14 residues. Germline V gene lookup returns CDR1 SGHRS and CDR2 YFSETQ. The CDR3 is CASSRSGGAYEQYF. The CDR3 DNA is TGCGCCAGCAGCAGAAGCGGGGGGGCCTACGAGCAGTACTTC.

The rearrangement uses TRBV5-1 and TRBJ1-1; no clear D. The CDR3 sequence is 13 residues long. V lost 0 bases to trimming and J lost 8 bases, with 11 bases between them. The V gene's germline CDR1 is SGHRS and CDR2 YFSETQ. Here the CDR3 DNA reads TGCGCCAGCAGCTTGGGTACAGAACCAGAAGCTTTCTTT. Protein sequence: CASSLGTEPEAFF. Together with reference TRBV5-1 and TRBJ1-1, the CDR3 gives the full variable domain: KAGVTQTPRYLIKTRGQQVTLSCSPISGHRSVSWYQQTPGQGLQFLFEYFSETQRNKGNFPGRFSGRQFSNSRSEMNVSTLELGDSALYLCASSLGTEPEAFFGQGTRLTVV.

The sample holds one count of this clone. This sequence joins TRBV15 and TRBJ2-2; TRBD1 matches at 8 bases. Trimming removed 5 bases from V and 4 bases from J; junction bases left unmatched: 9. The germline CDR1 and CDR2 sequences are LNHNV and YYDKDF (reference sequence). This CDR3 contains 16 residues. The CDR3 nucleotides read TGTGCCACCAGCCCCAGGCAGGGGGCGAGCACCGGGGAGCTGTTTTTT. It specifies CATSPRQGASTGELFF. Full variable domain (missing parts from reference TRBV15 and TRBJ2-2): DAMVIQNPRYQVTQFGKPVTLSCSQTLNHNVMYWYQQKSSQAPKLLFHYYDKDFNNEADTPDNFQSRRPNTSFCFLDIRSPGLGDTAMYLCATSPRQGASTGELFFGEGSRLTVL.

The rearrangement uses TRBV6-4 and TRBJ1-1, with D uncertain. The CDR3 loop spans 14 amino acids. The V end lost 3 bases, the J end lost 4 bases, and 12 bases lay between the germline ends. Per the germline V gene, CDR1 is MRHNA and CDR2 is SNTAGT. CDR3 loop: CASSDGGTGTEAFF. DNA for the CDR3: TGTGCCAGCAGTGATGGCGGCACGGGCACTGAAGCTTTCTTT.

V gene TRBV28 combines with J gene TRBJ1-6; D may be TRBD1 (6 bases). V was clipped by 11 bases and J by 3 bases, with 8 bases between them. CDR1 is MDHEN, CDR2 SYDVKM, per germline. This CDR3 is 12 amino acids long. The CDR3 spells CAVGGYNSPLHF. The DNA of the CDR3 is TGTGCCGTAGGGGGCTATAATTCACCCCTCCACTTT.

The count of this clone is one. V is TRBV14 and J is TRBJ1-4; no reliable D call. V lost 2 bases and J 1 base, leaving 11 bases between the germline ends. The CDR3 is 16 residues long. Germline assignment: CDR1 SGHDN and CDR2 FVKESK. The CDR3 DNA sequence: TGTGCCAGCAGCCAATTCGGGGAAGGAACTAATGAAAAACTGTTTTTT. Translation: CASSQFGEGTNEKLFF.

This clone has just a few counts. The rearrangement uses TRBV6-6 and TRBJ1-2, with 7 bases aligning to TRBD1. Germline V lookup: CDR1 MNHNY, CDR2 SVGAGI (reference sequence). The CDR3 sequence is 14 residues long. Losses at the gene ends were 0 bases for V and 8 bases for J; bases not matched to a gene: 6. CDR3 in DNA: TGTGCCAGCAGTTACTCCCAGGGGGGAGTCGGCTACACCTTC. Translating gives CASSYSQGGVGYTF.

The V call is TRBV28, the J call TRBJ1-2; D may be TRBD1 (5 bases). Germline V lookup: CDR1 MDHEN, CDR2 SYDVKM. This CDR3 comprises 14 residues. V dropped 1 base and J dropped 3 bases, with 9 bases sitting between them. The CDR3 loop reads CASSLSGDYYGYTF. The CDR3 DNA is TGTGCCAGCAGTTTATCCGGGGACTACTATGGCTACACCTTC.

The rearrangement joins TRBV5-4 to TRBJ2-7; 8 nucleotides match TRBD1. V lost 4 bases, J lost 5 bases, and 14 bases stayed unmatched. The germline V gene encodes CDR1 SGHNT and CDR2 YYREEE (reference sequence). The CDR3 totals 16 residues. CDR3 bases: TGTGCCAGCAGCATGGGCATTGGCCAGGGGGCGGACGAGCAGTACTTC. This translates into CASSMGIGQGADEQYF.